These 27 T cell receptor beta chains came from one sample sequenced in a study of cytomegalovirus exposure and HLA in healthy donors (dated by TCRdb to about 2017). Libraries were made using the immunoSEQ multiplex PCR assay. TCRdb re-hosts the immuneACCESS table, in-frame sequences only. Its copies lack some clones; in the studies checked, an unresolved V gene accounts for under half of them, and the cause for the rest is not known. This sample comprises 150,000 to 200,000 clones, 80% to 90% of them detected only once. Clones ranked in the top ten supply roughly 6% of the sample. Input material: PBMCs. These receptors were collected from a woman in her twenties or thirties in good health and CMV-seronegative.

The rearrangement links TRBV5-6 to TRBJ2-7, with D possibly TRBD2 on 5 matching bases. Trimming took 2 bases from V and 3 from J, leaving 12 bases between them. The CDR3 is 14 residues long. CDR1 and CDR2 from the germline V gene are SGHDT and YYEEEE. The CDR3 DNA reads as TGTGCCAGCAGCTTCACGGGATCTAACTACGAGCAGTACTTC. Its protein product is CASSFTGSNYEQYF.

The count of this clone is one. This chain joins TRBV4-3 and TRBJ2-3; TRBD1 matches 7 bases. CDR1 LGHNA and CDR2 YSLEER come from the germline V gene. With V trimmed by 3 bases and J by 1 base, 7 bases remained unmatched. The CDR3 has 16 amino acids. CDR3 amino acids: CASSHGTGQRTDTQYF. For the CDR3, the DNA is TGCGCCAGCAGCCACGGTACGGGACAGCGCACAGATACGCAGTATTTT.

This clone has more than one count but fewer than ten. V and J are TRBV15 and TRBJ1-5; D gene ambiguous. Germline V gives CDR1 LNHNV, CDR2 YYDKDF (reference sequence). V was cut by 3 bases and J by 6 bases, with 18 bases left in between. The CDR3 covers 16 residues. CDR3 in DNA: TGTGCCACCAGCAGGACCAGTCATATCGGAGGTCAGCCCCAGCATTTT. It is translated as CATSRTSHIGGQPQHF. Complete variable domain (other parts from reference TRBV15 and TRBJ1-5): DAMVIQNPRYQVTQFGKPVTLSCSQTLNHNVMYWYQQKSSQAPKLLFHYYDKDFNNEADTPDNFQSRRPNTSFCFLDIRSPGLGDTAMYLCATSRTSHIGGQPQHFGDGTRLSIL.

J is TRBJ2-7 and V is TRBV18; no reliable D call. The CDR3 sequence is 12 residues long. V was pared by 2 bases and J by 6 bases, with 8 bases between. Germline CDR1 is KGHSH and CDR2 is LQKENI. The CDR3 nucleotides are TGTGCCAGCTCACCAGGTCCGACCGAGCAGTACTTC. Encoded protein: CASSPGPTEQYF. The entire variable domain, with the rest obtained from reference TRBV18 and TRBJ2-7, is as follows: NAGVMQNPRHLVRRRGQEARLRCSPMKGHSHVYWYRQLPEEGLKFMVYLQKENIIDESGMPKERFSAEFPKEGPSILRIQQVVRGDSAAYFCASSPGPTEQYFGPGTRLTVT.

CDR3 DNA sequence: TGTGCCAGTAGAATAGGACAGAACTATGGCTACACCTTC. Its protein product is CASRIGQNYGYTF. The V gene is TRBV18, the J gene TRBJ1-2; D possibly corresponds to TRBD1 (6 bases). V gave up 9 bases and J gave up 2 bases, with 13 bases separating them. The CDR3 contains 13 residues. CDR1 and CDR2 from the germline V gene are KGHSH and LQKENI.

The chain uses TRBV7-3 and TRBJ1-6; D remains ambiguous. Germline V CDR1 and CDR2: SGHTA, FQGTGA. The CDR3 has 14 residues. Between the trimmed V and J ends, which lost 2 bases and 1 base, there was a span of 3 bases. CDR3 sequence: CASSLGSYNSPLHF. CDR3 in DNA: TGTGCCAGCAGCTTAGGGTCCTATAATTCACCCCTCCACTTT.

This chain links TRBV7-9 with TRBJ1-5, with unresolved D. This CDR3 is built from 14 residues. Trimming took off 6 bases at V and 5 bases at J, with 14 bases between the two ends. Germline CDR1 is SEHNR and CDR2 is FQNEAQ (reference sequence). CDR3 nucleotide sequence: TGTGCCAGCAGGAAAGAGGGTGTGCATCAGCCCCAGCATTTT. Residues: CASRKEGVHQPQHF.

This clone has only one observation. The rearrangement links TRBV6-5 to TRBJ1-5; the D gene is possibly TRBD1 (6 bases). This CDR3 has 13 amino acids. With 5 bases removed from V and 6 bases from J, the gap between germline ends came to 11 bases. Looked up from germline, CDR1 is MNHEY and CDR2 is SVGAGI. For the CDR3, the DNA is TGTGCCAGCAGTGCAACAGGGTTTCAGCCCCAGCATTTT. Translating it yields CASSATGFQPQHF.

The genes are TRBV4-3 and TRBJ2-3; weak D call: TRBD2 (7 bases). The length of the CDR3 is 16 residues. Germline assignment: CDR1 LGHNA and CDR2 YSLEER. Trimming removed 1 base from V and 2 bases from J, with 13 bases in between. The CDR3 nucleotides are TGCGCCAGCAGCCAAGGGGGGGGCAGCGTCACAGATACGCAGTATTTT. This codes for CASSQGGGSVTDTQYF.

This clone was seen just once. This chain uses TRBV27 with TRBJ1-1; TRBD1 might be the D (6 bases). V lost 6 bases to trimming and J lost 0 bases, with 17 bases between them. This CDR3 has 16 amino acids. The germline CDR1 and CDR2 sequences are MNHEY and SMNVEV (reference sequence). The CDR3 is CASRRDRLFMNTEAFF. In nucleotides, the CDR3 is TGTGCCAGCAGGAGAGACAGGCTGTTTATGAACACTGAAGCTTTCTTT.

There are many counts of this clone. This chain links TRBV7-2 with TRBJ1-1; a weak D match, TRBD1 (6 bases). The CDR3 loop spans 13 amino acids. V lost 4 bases and J lost 14, with 20 bases in between. Germline CDR1 and CDR2: SGHTA and FQGNSA. This CDR3 reads CASSSSQTGLSFF. The CDR3 DNA follows: TGTGCCAGCAGCTCGAGCCAAACAGGGTTATCGTTCTTT.

The chain employs TRBV27 and TRBJ2-7, with 8 bases that match TRBD2. Unmatched junction bases numbered 6, after V lost 5 bases and J lost 3 bases. Per the germline V gene, CDR1 is MNHEY and CDR2 is SMNVEV (reference sequence). The CDR3 spans 14 residues. CDR3 region: CASSPGTRGYEQYF. The CDR3 DNA sequence: TGTGCCAGCAGTCCTGGGACTAGGGGCTACGAGCAGTACTTC.

Here the CDR3 reads CASSSRDRDANTIYF. The CDR3 DNA is TGTGCCAGCAGCAGCCGGGACAGGGACGCAAACACCATATATTTT. The chain uses TRBV5-4 and TRBJ1-3; 9 positions match TRBD1. The V gene end was trimmed by 4 bases and the J gene end by 6 bases; junction bases not matched to a gene: 8. Germline CDR1 reads SGHNT; CDR2 reads YYREEE (reference sequence). The CDR3 is made up of 15 amino acids.

This clone was found a few times. The V gene is TRBV19, the J gene TRBJ1-5; tentative D call: TRBD1 (5 bases). The CDR3 length is 17 residues. Per germline, CDR1 LNHDA and CDR2 SQIVND (reference sequence). V lost 10 bases to trimming and J lost 2 bases, with 24 bases between them. CDR3 residues: CATTQSGFSGGNQPQHF. In DNA form, the CDR3 reads TGTGCCACTACACAATCAGGGTTTAGTGGTGGCAATCAGCCCCAGCATTTT.

This clone was seen only once. The chain joins TRBV9 to TRBJ1-1, with D uncertain. Trimming took off 0 bases at V and 0 bases at J, with 9 bases between the two ends. Germline V lookup: CDR1 SGDLS, CDR2 YYNGEE. This CDR3 is 15 amino acids long. The CDR3 sequence: CASSVVVGMNTEAFF. The CDR3 nucleotides are TGTGCCAGCAGCGTAGTAGTCGGGATGAACACTGAAGCTTTCTTT. Variable domain in full (rest from reference TRBV9 and TRBJ1-1): DSGVTQTPKHLITATGQRVTLRCSPRSGDLSVYWYQQSLDQGLQFLIQYYNGEERAKGNILERFSAQQFPDLHSELNLSSLELGDSALYFCASSVVVGMNTEAFFGQGTRLTVV.

The table lists this clone with a count of one. The chain joins TRBV19 to TRBJ1-2, with unresolved D. The germline CDR1 and CDR2 sequences are LNHDA and SQIVND (reference sequence). V dropped 7 bases and J dropped 1 base, with 10 bases sitting between them. This CDR3 contains 13 residues. The CDR3 sequence: CASTPPDNYGYTF. The DNA of the CDR3 is TGTGCCAGTACCCCTCCCGATAACTATGGCTACACCTTC.

This clone was found a few times. J is TRBJ2-7 and V is TRBV11-3; D assignment may be TRBD1 or TRBD2 (5 bases each). V lost 4 bases to trimming and J lost 2 bases, with 12 bases between them. CDR1 is SGHNT and CDR2 is YENEEA in the germline V gene. This CDR3 is built from 14 residues. The CDR3 is CASSSGASTYEQYF. For the CDR3, the DNA is TGTGCCAGCAGCTCCGGGGCCTCCACCTACGAGCAGTACTTC. Full variable domain (rest looked up from reference TRBV11-3 and TRBJ2-7): EAGVVQSPRYKIIEKKQPVAFWCNPISGHNTLYWYLQNLGQGPELLIRYENEEAVDDSQLPKDRFSAERLKGVDSTLKIQPAELGDSAVYLCASSSGASTYEQYFGPGTRLTVT.

This clone was recorded at least ten times. V and J are TRBV12-5 and TRBJ2-1; 7 positions match TRBD2. The J segment lost 5 bases and the V segment lost 1 base, leaving 14 bases of the junction unmatched. CDR1 is LGHNT, CDR2 FRNRAP, per germline. This CDR3 has 18 amino acids. CDR3 bases: TGTGCTAGTGGTTTGGGCCTCCCAGTAGCGGGCAATAACAATGAGCAGTTCTTC. This codes for CASGLGLPVAGNNNEQFF.

The chain uses TRBV7-9 and TRBJ2-5; 9 nucleotides agree with TRBD1. The CDR3 sequence is 16 residues long. Germline loops: CDR1 SEHNR, CDR2 FQNEAQ (reference sequence). V gave up 1 base and J gave up 3 bases; unmatched junction bases: 6. The CDR3 sequence is CASSLVAGTGKETQYF. CDR3 DNA: TGTGCCAGCAGCTTAGTGGCAGGGACAGGGAAAGAGACCCAGTACTTC.

The chain recombines TRBV10-3 with TRBJ2-7; the D is unclear. V lost 3 bases and J 1 base, leaving 7 bases between the germline ends. Germline V gene data show CDR1 as ENHRY and CDR2 as SYGVKD. There are 13 residues in the CDR3. DNA for the CDR3: TGTGCCATCAGTGACTTCGGTTCCTACGAGCAGTACTTC. It is translated as CAISDFGSYEQYF.

This chain joins TRBV4-3 and TRBJ2-7; 7 nucleotides agree with TRBD2. CDR3 length equals 15 residues. In germline, CDR1 is LGHNA, CDR2 YSLEER. Trimming removed 1 base from V and 1 base from J; junction bases left unmatched: 4. Here the CDR3 DNA reads TGCGCCAGCAGCCAAGGGGTCGGGGGGTCCTACGAGCAGTACTTC. Protein: CASSQGVGGSYEQYF.

The rearrangement uses TRBV9 and TRBJ2-3, with 10 bases aligning to TRBD2. CDR1 and CDR2 (germline): SGDLS, YYNGEE. J lost 7 bases, V lost 4 bases, and 12 bases had no gene match. This CDR3 is built from 16 residues. The chain's CDR3 is CASSISASGSLHTQYF. For the CDR3, the DNA is TGTGCCAGCAGCATCTCGGCTAGCGGGAGTTTGCATACGCAGTATTTT.

The chain uses TRBV7-6 and TRBJ2-7, with D possibly TRBD2 on 5 matching bases. Trimming shortened V by 0 bases and J by 1 base, and 7 bases separated the two germline ends. The germline V gene encodes CDR1 SGHVS and CDR2 FNYEAQ. The CDR3 runs to 14 residues. CDR3 in DNA: TGTGCCAGCAGCTTAGCATCGGGATCCTACGAGCAGTACTTC. Translating it yields CASSLASGSYEQYF.

The chain has TRBV28 and TRBJ2-7; D is unresolved. This CDR3 has 14 residues. V lost 3 bases, J lost 0 bases, and 9 bases lay in between. Per the germline V gene, CDR1 is MDHEN and CDR2 is SYDVKM. The CDR3 sequence: CASSFFSHSYEQYF. The DNA for the CDR3 is TGTGCCAGCAGTTTTTTTAGTCACTCCTACGAGCAGTACTTC.

In DNA form, the CDR3 reads TGCAGCATAACCAAGGGAAAGGCTGCTACTAATGAAAAACTGTTTTTT. This translates into CSITKGKAATNEKLFF. The V and J genes are TRBV29-1 and TRBJ1-4; D remains unclear. The V and J ends lost 8 bases and 2 bases respectively, with 21 bases between them. The CDR3 has 16 residues. Germline V gene lookup returns CDR1 SQVTM and CDR2 ANQGSEA. Supplemented by reference TRBV29-1 and TRBJ1-4, the full variable domain reads SAVISQKPSRDICQRGTSLTIQCQVDSQVTMMFWYRQQPGQSLTLIATANQGSEATYESGFVIDKFPISRPNLTFSTLTVSNMSPEDSSIYLCSITKGKAATNEKLFFGSGTQLSVL.

This rearrangement joins TRBV12-5 to TRBJ2-2; tentative D call: TRBD2 (5 bases). The V end lost 3 bases, the J end lost 1 base, and 18 bases lay between the germline ends. The CDR3 consists of 18 residues. In germline, CDR1 is LGHNT, CDR2 FRNRAP. CDR3 protein: CASGLPDSGRLNTGELFF. The CDR3 DNA reads as TGTGCTAGTGGTTTACCCGATTCGGGAAGACTGAACACCGGGGAGCTGTTTTTT.

The chain employs TRBV4-2 and TRBJ1-5; 7 bases are shared with TRBD1. The J segment lost 1 base and the V segment lost 0 bases, leaving 15 bases of the junction unmatched. CDR3 length: 20 amino acids. From germline, CDR1 is LGHNA and CDR2 YNFKEQ. The DNA for the CDR3 is TGTGCCAGCAGCCAAGAAGGGTCAGGACAGGTAGGAGCCAGCAATCAGCCCCAGCATTTT. Translated: CASSQEGSGQVGASNQPQHF.